This TCR beta chain originates from a study of identical twins. Study results and caveats: An excess of low generation probability was shown by twin-shared out-of-frame alpha sequences. Abundant cord blood beta clonotypes carried fewer insertions; memory repertoires showed none.

Template switching introduced a universal primer site, and the cDNA bore unique molecular identifiers. Each CDR3 protein is one row after TCRdb ran MiXCR on the 5' RACE reads. The sample lists hundreds of thousands of distinct CDR3 sequences, under 8.5% occurring once. This clonotype has only a few counts. Its antigen is unidentified. Healthy Caucasian individuals made up all the donors. V lost 8 bases and J lost 0, with 13 bases in between. The CDR3 covers 14 residues. In germline, CDR1 is MNHEY, CDR2 SMNVEV (reference sequence). The same specimen was also included in a second study, on yellow fever vaccine responses in identical twins.

The clonotype was recovered from a woman aged 18-30 years in good health. Sequenced material: PBMCs. The J gene is TRBJ1-1, the V gene TRBV27; D is possibly TRBD1 (5 bases). The CDR3 spells CASSRTSLNTEAFF. The CDR3 DNA follows: TGTGCCAGCTCCCGGACATCTTTGAACACTGAAGCTTTCTTT.